This passage covers 20 T cell receptor beta chains from one sample sequenced in a study of regulatory T cells in long-lasting Graves disease. Assembly of TCR beta libraries relied on iRepertoire HTBI primers together with Arm-PCR of CDR3 regions. TCRdb called the multiplex PCR reads again in MiXCR, with one record for every CDR3 protein. The sample comprises more than 350,000 distinct CDR3 sequences, 14% to 15% of which are singletons, and roughly a sixth rests with the top ten. Time point defined: newly diagnosed GD, antithyroid drugs for less than 3 months. TCR sequences were obtained from RNA taken from PBMCs. This sample also belongs to another study, concerning T cells in Graves' hyperthyroidism and ophthalmopathy.

The sample in question was peripheral blood mononuclear cells (PBMCs), obtained at new diagnosis, from a patient treated with antithyroid drugs. The receptors come from a woman under 40 with Graves disease.

This clonotype was found a few times. This sequence joins TRBV15 and TRBJ2-1, with 14 nucleotides matching TRBD2. The CDR3 totals 21 residues. The germline V gene encodes CDR1 LNHNV and CDR2 YYDKDF (reference sequence). The junction had 11 bases not matched to a gene; V was cut back by 1 base and J by 0 bases. The CDR3 sequence is CATSRGGGGTSGSGSYNEQFF. DNA for the CDR3: TGTGCCACCAGCAGAGGGGGGGGGGGGACTAGCGGGAGCGGCTCCTACAATGAGCAGTTCTTC. Full variable domain (rest looked up from reference TRBV15 and TRBJ2-1): DAMVIQNPRYQVTQFGKPVTLSCSQTLNHNVMYWYQQKSSQAPKLLFHYYDKDFNNEADTPDNFQSRRPNTSFCFLDIRSPGLGDTAMYLCATSRGGGGTSGSGSYNEQFFGPGTRLTVL.

The chain is built from TRBV9 and TRBJ2-3; D call uncertain. Trimming removed 1 base at V and 4 bases at J, with 13 bases between. Germline V CDR1 and CDR2: SGDLS, YYNGEE. The length of the CDR3 is 15 residues. The CDR3 sequence: CASSVRGASPDTQYF. The CDR3 nucleotides read TGTGCCAGCAGCGTACGTGGAGCATCACCAGATACGCAGTATTTT. Looking up the rest from reference TRBV9 and TRBJ2-3 gives the full variable domain: DSGVTQTPKHLITATGQRVTLRCSPRSGDLSVYWYQQSLDQGLQFLIQYYNGEERAKGNILERFSAQQFPDLHSELNLSSLELGDSALYFCASSVRGASPDTQYFGPGTRLTVL.

Details on this clonotype: Relative to the germline gene, one junction end is altered; a read error may explain this. The V gene is TRBV2, the J gene TRBJ2-7, with D unresolved. The CDR3 contains 11 residues. Germline assignment: CDR1 SNHLY and CDR2 FYNNEI. The CDR3 here is CAGRQSYVQYF. In DNA form, the CDR3 reads TGTGCTGGCCGGCAATCCTACGTGCAGTACTTC.

This clonotype was picked up a small number of times. The chain uses TRBV7-8 and TRBJ2-1; 15 bases are shared with TRBD2. Germline V gene lookup returns CDR1 SGHVS and CDR2 FQNEAQ. The CDR3 loop spans 17 amino acids. Trimming removed 5 bases from V and 7 bases from J; junction bases left unmatched: 9. Written as DNA, the CDR3 is TGTGCCAGCAGCCCCAGAAGGACTAGCGGGGGGGGGAATGAGCAGTTCTTC. Its protein is CASSPRRTSGGGNEQFF.

This clonotype was detected many times. The chain joins TRBV9 to TRBJ2-7, with D uncertain. Deletions cut 0 bases from V and 0 bases from J, with 7 bases between. Per germline, CDR1 SGDLS and CDR2 YYNGEE. CDR3 length: 14 amino acids. CDR3 coding DNA: TGTGCCAGCAGCGTAGGCCTAGACTCCTACGAGCAGTACTTC. Protein: CASSVGLDSYEQYF.

This clonotype was counted only a few times. CDR3 DNA sequence: TGTGCCAGCAGATACCGGGGGACCGGGGAGCTGTTTTTT. The encoded protein is CASRYRGTGELFF. The chain combines TRBV27 with TRBJ2-2; tentative D call: TRBD2 (6 bases). The CDR3 spans 13 residues. Looked up from germline, CDR1 is MNHEY and CDR2 is SMNVEV (reference sequence). V was clipped by 6 bases and J by 5 bases, with 10 bases between them.

This clonotype was seen repeatedly, ten times or more. The rearrangement links TRBV11-2 to TRBJ2-1; TRBD2 matches 8 bases. There are 18 residues in the CDR3. The V gene end was trimmed by 4 bases and the J gene end by 1 base; junction bases not matched to a gene: 12. Germline V gene lookup returns CDR1 SGHAT and CDR2 FQNNGV. The CDR3 here is CASSSGGLAGRSYNEQFF. Here the CDR3 DNA reads TGTGCCAGCAGCTCCGGGGGGTTAGCGGGACGGTCCTACAATGAGCAGTTCTTC.

V usage is TRBV7-8 and J usage is TRBJ2-2, with TRBD1 as a possible D gene (5 bases). Per germline, CDR1 SGHVS and CDR2 FQNEAQ. The CDR3 spans 17 residues. V was cut by 5 bases and J by 5 bases, with 21 bases left in between. CDR3 residues: CASSPSVASRVTGELFF. DNA of the CDR3: TGTGCCAGCAGCCCCTCGGTCGCCTCCAGGGTGACCGGGGAGCTGTTTTTT.

This clonotype has ten or more counts. This chain connects TRBV7-9 to TRBJ2-3, with D unresolved. CDR1 SEHNR and CDR2 FQNEAQ come from the germline V gene (reference sequence). The V end was cut by 5 bases, the J end by 8 bases, with 11 bases between. There are 12 residues in the CDR3. This CDR3 reads CASSPRRITQYF. As DNA, the CDR3 is TGTGCCAGCAGCCCCCGGCGGATTACGCAGTATTTT.

The chain is built from TRBV27 and TRBJ1-2, with 9 nucleotides matching TRBD1. Germline lookup yields CDR1 MNHEY and CDR2 SMNVEV (reference sequence). This CDR3 contains 13 residues. Losses at the gene ends were 6 bases for V and 4 bases for J; bases not matched to a gene: 3. Here the CDR3 reads CASSGTGPYGYTF. The CDR3 coding sequence is TGTGCCAGCAGCGGGACAGGGCCCTATGGCTACACCTTC.

Here the CDR3 reads CASRAGGQPQHF. DNA of the CDR3: TGTGCCAGCAGGGCGGGAGGTCAGCCCCAGCATTTT. The chain carries TRBV6-1 and TRBJ1-5; no clear D gene. The V end was cut by 6 bases, the J end by 6 bases, with 9 bases between. The germline CDR1 and CDR2 sequences are MNHNS and SASEGT. The CDR3 covers 12 residues.

The chain is built from TRBV6-1 and TRBJ1-6, with TRBD1 matching 7 bases. The CDR3 runs 14 residues. Germline-derived CDR1 and CDR2 are MNHNS and SASEGT. After removal of 6 bases from V and 8 bases from J, the junction contained 7 bases not matched to a gene. The CDR3 DNA reads as TGTGCCAGCAGCAGCCGGGACAGAGATTCACCCCTCCACTTT. Translated: CASSSRDRDSPLHF.

The rearrangement links TRBV4-1 to TRBJ1-6, with TRBD1 matching over 8 bases. The CDR3 has 15 residues. The J segment lost 8 bases and the V segment lost 4 bases, leaving 7 bases of the junction unmatched. The germline CDR1 and CDR2 sequences are MGHRA and YSYEKL. CDR3 loop: CASSPRDRQDSPLHF. The DNA of the CDR3 is TGCGCCAGCAGCCCCCGGGACAGGCAGGATTCACCCCTCCACTTT.

This clonotype was found many times. The chain uses TRBV30 and TRBJ2-5; 8 nucleotides agree with TRBD2. CDR3 length: 15 residues. J gave up 1 base and V 5 bases, and 9 bases lay outside the gene matches. Germline V gene data show CDR1 as GTSNPN and CDR2 as SVGIG (reference sequence). The DNA of the CDR3 is TGTGCCTGGGGCCCCGGACTAGCTCTCCAAGAGACCCAGTACTTC. It yields the protein CAWGPGLALQETQYF.

This clonotype was observed a handful of times. The genes are TRBV19 and TRBJ1-5; D perhaps matches TRBD1 (5 bases). CDR3 length: 15 amino acids. Germline loops: CDR1 LNHDA, CDR2 SQIVND (reference sequence). V lost 5 bases and J 0 bases, leaving 11 bases between the germline ends. CDR3 DNA: TGTGCCAGTAGTCGACAGCAAGCTAGCAATCAGCCCCAGCATTTT. Translating it yields CASSRQQASNQPQHF.

This clonotype was seen repeatedly, ten times or more. The junction shows a germline mismatch at one end, possibly a read error. V gene TRBV20-1 combines with J gene TRBJ1-5; 8 bases are a match to TRBD1. The CDR3 is 15 amino acids. Germline CDR1 is DFQATT and CDR2 is SNEGSKA (reference sequence). CDR3 coding DNA: TGCAGTGCTAGGACAGGGGCAGCCCCTAGTCCTTCGACGGATTTT. Amino acids: CSARTGAAPSPSTDF.

Turning to this clonotype: Without the conserved terminal phenylalanine or tryptophan, this CDR3 likely stems from a read error. The chain recombines TRBV5-1 with TRBJ1-4; 7 positions match TRBD1. V dropped 3 bases and J dropped 4; count of bases not matched to a gene: 12. CDR1 and CDR2 (germline): SGHRS, YFSETQ. This CDR3 contains 17 residues. DNA of the CDR3: TGCGCCAGCAGCTGGATACCTATGGACAGGTTTAATGAAAAACTGTTTCTT. It specifies CASSWIPMDRFNEKLFL.

This clonotype was seen only a few times. V gene TRBV24-1 combines with J gene TRBJ1-3; D is perhaps TRBD1 (5 bases). Germline values: CDR1 KGHDR, CDR2 SFDVKD. V was pared by 8 bases and J by 0 bases, with 16 bases between. The CDR3 covers 16 residues. The CDR3 region is CATKDTVRISGNTIYF. The CDR3 DNA reads TGTGCCACCAAGGACACCGTCAGGATCTCTGGAAACACCATATATTTT.

CDR3 DNA sequence: TGTGCCAGCAGCCGAACAACCGGGACACAACACGGCGAGACCCAGTACTTC. Protein product: CASSRTTGTQHGETQYF. The chain employs TRBV5-4 and TRBJ2-5; D perhaps matches TRBD1 (6 bases). Trimming removed 4 bases from V and 5 bases from J, with 24 bases in between. The V gene's germline CDR1 is SGHNT and CDR2 YYREEE (reference sequence). CDR3 size: 17 residues.

In this sample, this clonotype turned up a few times. The rearrangement joins TRBV10-2 to TRBJ1-2; D uncertain. This CDR3 is built from 12 residues. The V end lost 6 bases, the J end lost 4 bases, and 9 bases lay between the germline ends. Germline V gene lookup returns CDR1 WSHSY and CDR2 SAAADI. In DNA form, the CDR3 reads TGCGCCAGCAGCAATTCCCTCTATGGCTACACCTTC. It translates to CASSNSLYGYTF.